This T cell receptor (beta chain) was identified during a study of blood T cell repertoires in COVID-19. On the study more broadly: Collection of acute and convalescent COVID-19 samples took place in the United States, Italy and Spain. PBMCs, B-cell-depleted T cells, or T cells were the source of the cDNA or gDNA that made up the material.

The authors' processing: The assay estimated nucleated cells by amplifying reference gene primers. Method: immunoSEQ multiplex PCR; TCRdb's copy keeps in-frame clones and lacks some. The DNA gave D and trimming, while V, J and clone size come from that table. The top ten clones hold less than 2.5% of a sample with under 250,000 clones, roughly 84% of them seen once. CDR3 size: 14 residues. Between the trimmed V and J ends, which lost 0 bases and 4 bases, there was a span of 9 bases. Germline-derived CDR1 and CDR2 are MNHNS and SASEGT. Sequencing was carried out using peripheral blood. The receptor comes from a woman aged 55-75 years with acute or convalescent COVID-19. V usage is TRBV6-1 and J usage is TRBJ1-2; D unresolved. The CDR3 loop reads CASSEALGGYGYTF. Written as DNA, the CDR3 is TGTGCCAGCAGTGAAGCACTAGGCGGCTATGGCTACACCTTC.